The clone carrying this T cell receptor beta chain was seen at least ten times. What it binds is unknown. Between the trimmed V and J ends, which lost 4 bases and 1 base, there was a span of 16 bases. Germline values: CDR1 KGHSH, CDR2 LQKENI. The length of the CDR3 is 16 residues. Other autoimmune disease, uncontrolled infection, pregnancy and lactation led to exclusion. Approximately 10 ml of fresh blood yielded the PBMCs by density gradient. This record belongs to a study of Graves' ophthalmopathy and Graves' hyperthyroidism. The study's findings and limits: Blood shared most expanded thyroid clonotypes above 0.001 frequency.

TCR beta CDR3 regions were amplified from RNA transcripts. First-round RT-PCR used HTBI primers; second-round multiplex PCR followed. From the multiplex PCR reads, TCRdb called clonotypes with MiXCR, one entry per CDR3 protein. The repertoire holds 220,000 or so distinct CDR3 sequences, 20% to 25% seen once, with under 55% in the top ten. The sequence came from a woman between 45 and 60 years old with Graves' ophthalmopathy. The chain employs TRBV18 and TRBJ2-5; maybe TRBD2 (6 bases). Sequences were obtained from peripheral blood. As DNA, the CDR3 is TGTGCCAGCTCACTTTCGCGTAGCGGCTCCCAAGAGACCCAGTACTTC. Protein product: CASSLSRSGSQETQYF.